Sequencing of this T cell receptor beta chain was carried out in a study of T cell responses to AZD1222 COVID-19 vaccine. Between the trimmed V and J ends, which lost 8 bases and 0 bases, there was a span of 9 bases. In germline, CDR1 is SGDLS, CDR2 YYNGEE. The CDR3 contains 13 residues. The repertoire was sequenced with immunoSEQ multiplex PCR; TCRdb's copy has only in-frame clones and lacks some. This table holds some 92,000 clones, about 91% found once. The V gene is TRBV9, the J gene TRBJ1-5; tentatively, D is TRBD1 (6 bases). Specimen: peripheral blood, collected on day 0 of AZD1222 vaccination. The sequence came from an adult in good health. CDR3 in amino acids: CASSGDSNQPQHF. The CDR3 nucleotides are TGTGCCAGTTCAGGGGATAGCAATCAGCCCCAGCATTTT.